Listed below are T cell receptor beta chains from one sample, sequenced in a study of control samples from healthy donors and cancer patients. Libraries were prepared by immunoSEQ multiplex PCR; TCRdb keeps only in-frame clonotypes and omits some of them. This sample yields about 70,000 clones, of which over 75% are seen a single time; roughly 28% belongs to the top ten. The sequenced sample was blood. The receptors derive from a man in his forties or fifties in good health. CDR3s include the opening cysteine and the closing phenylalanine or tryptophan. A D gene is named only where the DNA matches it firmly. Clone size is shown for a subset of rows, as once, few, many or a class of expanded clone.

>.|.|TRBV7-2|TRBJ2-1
TGTGCCAGCAGCTTAGGAGCAGCAAGGTTCTTC
CASSLGAARFF
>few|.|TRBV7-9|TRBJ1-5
TGTGCCAGCAGCTTAGAGCCAGGGCTCAATCAGCCCCAGCATTTT
CASSLEPGLNQPQHF
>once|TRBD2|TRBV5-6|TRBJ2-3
TGTGCCAGCAGCTTGGTTAGCGGGAGTGTCACAGATACGCAGTATTTT
CASSLVSGSVTDTQYF
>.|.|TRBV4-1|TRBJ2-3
TGCGCCAGCCGACCAGAGGGTTCGGCTACGCAGTATTTT
CASRPEGSATQYF
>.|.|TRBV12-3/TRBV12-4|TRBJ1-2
TGTGCCAGCAGGCCCGGGGCCTATGGCTACACCTTC
CASRPGAYGYTF
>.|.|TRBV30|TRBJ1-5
TGTGCCTGGAGTGAGGGGCTGGGACCGCAGCCCCAGCATTTT
CAWSEGLGPQPQHF
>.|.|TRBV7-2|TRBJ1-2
TGTGCCAGCAGCTTAGACAGGATGAACTATGGCTACACCTTC
CASSLDRMNYGYTF
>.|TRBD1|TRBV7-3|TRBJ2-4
TGTGCCAGCAGCCTCGGGGACAGGAGCAAAAACATTCAGTACTTC
CASSLGDRSKNIQYF
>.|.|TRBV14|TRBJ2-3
TGTGCCAGCAGCCAAGACAGGTCCTGGGATACGCAGTATTTT
CASSQDRSWDTQYF
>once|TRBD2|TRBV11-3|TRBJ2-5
TGTGCCAGCAGCTCTAGCGGGAAAGAGACCCAGTACTTC
CASSSSGKETQYF
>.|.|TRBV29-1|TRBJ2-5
TGCAGCGTCCAACTAAGCCAAGAGACCCAGTACTTC
CSVQLSQETQYF
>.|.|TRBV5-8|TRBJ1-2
TGTGCCAGCAGCTTTTATCCGGACTATGGCTACACCTTC
CASSFYPDYGYTF
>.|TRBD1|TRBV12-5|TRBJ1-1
TGTGCTAGTGGTAAAGAACAGGGGGTCGCGACTGAAGCTTTCTTT
CASGKEQGVATEAFF
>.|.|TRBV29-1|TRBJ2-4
TGCAGCGCTGTCCCCCATGGCACATTGGAGGACATTCAGTACTTC
CSAVPHGTLEDIQYF
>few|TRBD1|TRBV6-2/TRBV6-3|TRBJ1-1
TGTGCCAGCAGTCGGCAGACAGGGGGCGTGAAAAACACTGAAGCTTTCTTT
CASSRQTGGVKNTEAFF
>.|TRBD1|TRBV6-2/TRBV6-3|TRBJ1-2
TGTGCCAGCAGTGACCCGACGGGACAGGGGAGTAGCTACACCTTC
CASSDPTGQGSSYTF
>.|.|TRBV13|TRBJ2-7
TGTGCCAGCAGCTTAGGGGACCAAGGAGAGCAGTACTTC
CASSLGDQGEQYF
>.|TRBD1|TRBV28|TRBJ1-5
TGTGCCAGCAGTCCAAGGACAGGGGGCAAGGGTCAGCCCCAGCATTTT
CASSPRTGGKGQPQHF
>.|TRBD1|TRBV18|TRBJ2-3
TGTGCCAGCTCTCTCGGATCGGGGACAGGGAGAACCTACACAGATACGCAGTATTTT
CASSLGSGTGRTYTDTQYF
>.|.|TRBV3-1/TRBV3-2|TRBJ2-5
TGTGCCAGCAGCCAGGGGGGAGGAGAGACCCAGTACTTC
CASSQGGGETQYF
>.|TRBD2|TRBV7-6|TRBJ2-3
TGTGCCAGCAGCACCCGACTAGCGGGGGGCACAGATACGCAGTATTTT
CASSTRLAGGTDTQYF
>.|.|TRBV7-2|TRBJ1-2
TGTGCCAGCAGCTTAGTGGCGGGAAACTATGGCTACACCTTC
CASSLVAGNYGYTF
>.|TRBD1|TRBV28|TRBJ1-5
TGTGCCAGCAGACTACCCCAGGGGGCTCAGCCCCAGCATTTT
CASRLPQGAQPQHF
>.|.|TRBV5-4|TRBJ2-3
TGTGCCAGCAGCTCCCTCACAGATACGCAGTATTTT
CASSSLTDTQYF
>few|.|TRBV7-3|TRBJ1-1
TGTGCCAGCAGCTTATCCTCAGGCATGAACACTGAAGCTTTCTTT
CASSLSSGMNTEAFF
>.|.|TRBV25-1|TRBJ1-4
TGTGCCAGCAGTGCCCTACGACAGACAACTAATGAAAAACTGTTTTTT
CASSALRQTTNEKLFF
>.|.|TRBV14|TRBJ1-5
TGTGCCAGCAGCCAAGCGGGGAATCAGCCCCAGCATTTT
CASSQAGNQPQHF
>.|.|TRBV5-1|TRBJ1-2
TGCGCCAGCAGCTTGGCCCCCGGGCAGGGAGGCGACTATGGCTACACCTTC
CASSLAPGQGGDYGYTF
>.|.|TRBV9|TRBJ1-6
TGTGCCAGCAGCGTAACCTGGAGCTCCTATAATTCACCCCTCCACTTT
CASSVTWSSYNSPLHF
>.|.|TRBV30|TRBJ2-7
TGTGCCTGGAGTTTAATGGTAGGCGAGCAGTACTTC
CAWSLMVGEQYF
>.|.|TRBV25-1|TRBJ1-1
TGTGCCAGCAGTGAATACCCACAGGGCCTGAACACTGAAGCTTTCTTT
CASSEYPQGLNTEAFF
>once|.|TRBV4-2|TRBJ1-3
TGTGCCAGCAGCCAAGCTAGGGCTGGAAACACCATATATTTT
CASSQARAGNTIYF
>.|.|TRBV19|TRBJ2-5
TGTGCCAGTAGTTTAGGTTTGCGGGCACAAGAGACCCAGTACTTC
CASSLGLRAQETQYF
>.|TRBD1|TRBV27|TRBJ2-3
TGTGCCAGCAGCTCTCAAATGGGACAGCCGCGCACAGATACGCAGTATTTT
CASSSQMGQPRTDTQYF
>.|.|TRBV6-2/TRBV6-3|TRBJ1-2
TGTGCCAGCAGTTACCCGAGAGGCCAGAGCTATGGCTACACCTTC
CASSYPRGQSYGYTF
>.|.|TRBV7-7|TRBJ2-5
TGTGCCAGCAGCTTAGCGACGGTTGGGCCTAGCCAGAAGACCCAGTACTTC
CASSLATVGPSQKTQYF
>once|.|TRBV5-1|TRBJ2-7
TGCGCCAGCAGCTTCGGAGGCTCTAGCTCCTACGAGCAGTACTTC
CASSFGGSSSYEQYF
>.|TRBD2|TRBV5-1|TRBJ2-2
TGCGCCAGCAGCGAACCGGGACTAGCGGGAGGCGGGTACACCGGGGAGCTGTTTTTT
CASSEPGLAGGGYTGELFF
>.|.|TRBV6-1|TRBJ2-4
TGTGCCAGCAGTGAGGAAAACATTCAGTACTTC
CASSEENIQYF
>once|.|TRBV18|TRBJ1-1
TGTGCCAGCTCCCTGGGGCCAAACGTTCCCTCCGAAGCTTTCTTT
CASSLGPNVPSEAFF